Below, 3 T cell receptor beta chains from the same sample are listed, as sequenced in a study of T cell repertoires in cytomegalovirus infection. TCRdb fed the reads into MiXCR, producing one record per CDR3 protein. The table shows 300,000 or so distinct CDR3 sequences, with about 25% occurring only once. These receptors' antigens are unknown. The starting material was cultured PBMCs, obtained from culture after CMV antigen stimulation. Receptors were obtained from a human donor in good health (CMV status not recorded). Some clones in this sample may be carry-over from other donors' samples.

The count of this clonotype is one. The chain has TRBV7-8 and TRBJ2-3; tentatively, D is TRBD1 (5 bases). The V end was cut by 4 bases, the J end by 2 bases, with 16 bases between. The CDR3 has 16 amino acids. In germline, CDR1 is SGHVS, CDR2 FQNEAQ. Here the CDR3 DNA reads TGTGCCAGCAGCTCTCTCGGGCAGGGTCACACAGATACGCAGTATTTT. Protein: CASSSLGQGHTDTQYF.

The chain recombines TRBV5-4 with TRBJ2-7; no clear D gene. This CDR3 spans 12 amino acids. Trimming pared 4 bases from V and 7 bases from J, leaving 12 bases between. Looked up from germline, CDR1 is SGHNT and CDR2 is YYREEE (reference sequence). CDR3 protein: CASSPVGVEQYV. CDR3 coding DNA: TGTGCCAGCAGCCCTGTGGGCGTTGAGCAGTACGTC.

The table lists this clonotype with a few counts. CDR3 nucleotide sequence: TGTGCCAGCAGCCTACAGGGGGCGAACACCATATATTTT. Translation gives CASSLQGANTIYF. The chain recombines TRBV7-9 with TRBJ1-3; 9 bases fit TRBD1. Germline V CDR1 and CDR2: SEHNR, FQNEAQ (reference sequence). V lost 5 bases, J lost 7 bases, and 3 bases stayed unmatched. The CDR3 consists of 13 residues.